This TCR beta chain emerged from a study of blood T cell repertoires in COVID-19. In the original workflow: Estimation of nucleated cell counts relied on the amplification of reference gene primers. The protocol was immunoSEQ multiplex PCR, while the TCRdb copy is restricted to in-frame clones and leaves out a portion. The D gene and trimming were derived from the DNA, and the V and J assignments and clone size from that table. The table includes 390,000 or so clones, roughly 90% detected once. Seattle patients were enrolled while actively infected and followed longitudinally. This CDR3 spans 13 amino acids. Trimming took 6 bases from V and 1 from J, leaving 9 bases between them. Germline values: CDR1 MNHEY, CDR2 SVGAGI.

The source material was peripheral blood. The sequence came from a young woman with COVID-19, enrolled during active disease. The genes are TRBV6-5 and TRBJ1-1; D is possibly TRBD1 (5 bases). Written as DNA, the CDR3 is TGTGCCAGCAGCCTCGACAGGAACACTGAAGCTTTCTTT. Protein: CASSLDRNTEAFF.